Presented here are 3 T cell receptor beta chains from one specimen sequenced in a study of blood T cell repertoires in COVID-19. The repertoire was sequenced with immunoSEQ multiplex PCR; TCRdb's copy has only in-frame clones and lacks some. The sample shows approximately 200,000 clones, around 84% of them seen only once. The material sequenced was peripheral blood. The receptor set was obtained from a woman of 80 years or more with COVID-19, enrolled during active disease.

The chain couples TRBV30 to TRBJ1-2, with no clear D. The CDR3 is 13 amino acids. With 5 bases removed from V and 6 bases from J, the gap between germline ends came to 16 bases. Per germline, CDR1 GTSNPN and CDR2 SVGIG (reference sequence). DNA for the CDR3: TGTGCCTGGTCCTTTTCGGGGAAGGATGGCTACACCTTC. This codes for CAWSFSGKDGYTF.

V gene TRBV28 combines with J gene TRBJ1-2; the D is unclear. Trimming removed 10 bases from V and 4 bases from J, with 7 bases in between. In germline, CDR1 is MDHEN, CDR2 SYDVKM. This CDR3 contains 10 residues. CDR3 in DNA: TGTGCCATATTTAGCTATGGCTACACCTTC. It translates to CAIFSYGYTF.

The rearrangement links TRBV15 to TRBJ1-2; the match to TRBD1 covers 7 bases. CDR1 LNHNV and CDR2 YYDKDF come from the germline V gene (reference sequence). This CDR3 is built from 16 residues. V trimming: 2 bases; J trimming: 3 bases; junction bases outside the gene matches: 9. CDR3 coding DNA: TGTGCCACCAGCAGATCTCCCCCCACAGGGGACTATGGCTACACCTTC. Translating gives CATSRSPPTGDYGYTF.